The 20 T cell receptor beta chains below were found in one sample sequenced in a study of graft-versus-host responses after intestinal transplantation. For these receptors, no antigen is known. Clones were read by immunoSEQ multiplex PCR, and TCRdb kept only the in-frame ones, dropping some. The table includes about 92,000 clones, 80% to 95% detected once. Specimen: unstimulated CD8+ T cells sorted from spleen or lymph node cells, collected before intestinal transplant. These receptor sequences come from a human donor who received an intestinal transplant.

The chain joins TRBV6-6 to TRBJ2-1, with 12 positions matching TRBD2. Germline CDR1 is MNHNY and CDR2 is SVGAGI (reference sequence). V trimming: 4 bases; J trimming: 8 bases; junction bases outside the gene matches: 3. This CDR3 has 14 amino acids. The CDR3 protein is CASSSTSGSHEQFF. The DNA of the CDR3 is TGTGCCAGCAGTTCGACTAGCGGGAGCCATGAGCAGTTCTTC.

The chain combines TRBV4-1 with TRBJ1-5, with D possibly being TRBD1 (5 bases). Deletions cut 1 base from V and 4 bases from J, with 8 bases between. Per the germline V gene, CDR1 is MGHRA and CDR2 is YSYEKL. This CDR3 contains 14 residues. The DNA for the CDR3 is TGCGCCAGCAGCCAAGTGGCAGGGAATCAGCCCCAGCATTTT. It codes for CASSQVAGNQPQHF.

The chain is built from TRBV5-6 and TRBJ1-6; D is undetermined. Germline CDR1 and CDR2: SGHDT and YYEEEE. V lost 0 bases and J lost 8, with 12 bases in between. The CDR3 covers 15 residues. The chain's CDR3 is CASSLEVDGYSPLHF. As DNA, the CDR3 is TGTGCCAGCAGCTTGGAAGTGGACGGCTATTCACCCCTCCACTTT.

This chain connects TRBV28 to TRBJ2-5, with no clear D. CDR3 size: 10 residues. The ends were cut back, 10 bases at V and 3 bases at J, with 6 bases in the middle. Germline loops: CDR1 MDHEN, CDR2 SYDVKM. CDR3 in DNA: TGTGCCACGGAGAAAGAGACCCAGTACTTC. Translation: CATEKETQYF. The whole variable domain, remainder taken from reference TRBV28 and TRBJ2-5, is DVKVTQSSRYLVKRTGEKVFLECVQDMDHENMFWYRQDPGLGLRLIYFSYDVKMKEKGDIPEGYSVSREKKERFSLILESASTNQTSMYLCATEKETQYFGPGTRLLVL.

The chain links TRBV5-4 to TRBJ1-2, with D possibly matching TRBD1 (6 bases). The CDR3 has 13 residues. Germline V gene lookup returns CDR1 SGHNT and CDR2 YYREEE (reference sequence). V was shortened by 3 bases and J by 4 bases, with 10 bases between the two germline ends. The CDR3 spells CASSSTGPYGYTF. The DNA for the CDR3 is TGTGCCAGCAGCTCTACAGGGCCCTATGGCTACACCTTC.

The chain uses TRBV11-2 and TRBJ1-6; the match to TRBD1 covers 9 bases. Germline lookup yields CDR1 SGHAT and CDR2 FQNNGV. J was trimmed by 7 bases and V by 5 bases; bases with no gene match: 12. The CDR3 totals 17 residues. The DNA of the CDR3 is TGTGCCAGCAGCCTCAACAGGGGGCGATTCGAGAATTCACCCCTCCACTTT. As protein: CASSLNRGRFENSPLHF.

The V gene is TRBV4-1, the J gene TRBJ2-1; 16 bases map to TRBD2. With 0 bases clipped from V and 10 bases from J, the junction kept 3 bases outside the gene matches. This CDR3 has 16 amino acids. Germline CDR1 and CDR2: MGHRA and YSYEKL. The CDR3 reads CASSQEAGLAGGEQFF. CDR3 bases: TGCGCCAGCAGCCAAGAAGCGGGACTAGCGGGGGGGGAGCAGTTCTTC.

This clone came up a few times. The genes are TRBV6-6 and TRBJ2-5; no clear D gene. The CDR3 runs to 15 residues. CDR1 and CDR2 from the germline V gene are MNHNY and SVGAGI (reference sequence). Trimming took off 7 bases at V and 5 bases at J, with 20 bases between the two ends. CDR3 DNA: TGTGCCAGCACCTTGTTTGGTACCACCGGGGAGACCCAGTACTTC. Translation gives CASTLFGTTGETQYF.

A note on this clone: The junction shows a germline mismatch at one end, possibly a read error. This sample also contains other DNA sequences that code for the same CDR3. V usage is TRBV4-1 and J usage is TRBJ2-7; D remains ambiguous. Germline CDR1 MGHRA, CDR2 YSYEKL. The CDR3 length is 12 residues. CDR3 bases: TGTGCCAGCAGCCAAGATGGCTACGAGCAGTACTTC. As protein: CASSQDGYEQYF.

The CDR3 DNA follows: TGTGCCAGCAGCTTAGTGCCCGAAGCTTTCTTT. Its protein product is CASSLVPEAFF. The V gene is TRBV7-9, the J gene TRBJ1-1; D remains ambiguous. Germline assignment: CDR1 SEHNR and CDR2 FQNEAQ (reference sequence). Trimming shortened V by 1 base and J by 8 bases, and 5 bases separated the two germline ends. The CDR3 totals 11 residues.

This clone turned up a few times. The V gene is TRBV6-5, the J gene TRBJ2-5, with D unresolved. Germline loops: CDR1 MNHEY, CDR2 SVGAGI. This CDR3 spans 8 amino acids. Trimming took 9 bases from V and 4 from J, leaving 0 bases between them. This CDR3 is CARETQYF. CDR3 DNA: TGTGCCAGAGAGACCCAGTACTTC.

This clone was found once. The DNA for the CDR3 is TGTGCCAGCTCATCGACAGCGTACAATGAGCAGTTCTTC. Translating it yields CASSSTAYNEQFF. The rearrangement links TRBV18 to TRBJ2-1, with D possibly being TRBD1 (5 bases). The CDR3 totals 13 residues. Trimming shortened V by 5 bases and J by 4 bases, and 9 bases separated the two germline ends. CDR1 KGHSH and CDR2 LQKENI come from the germline V gene.

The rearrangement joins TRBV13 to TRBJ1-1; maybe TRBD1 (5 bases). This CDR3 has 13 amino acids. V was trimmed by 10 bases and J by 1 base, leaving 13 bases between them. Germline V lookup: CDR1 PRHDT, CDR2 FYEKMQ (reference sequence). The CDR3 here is CATLGAENTEAFF. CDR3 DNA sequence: TGTGCCACCTTAGGGGCGGAGAACACTGAAGCTTTCTTT. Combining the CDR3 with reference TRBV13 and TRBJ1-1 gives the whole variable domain AAGVIQSPRHLIKEKRETATLKCYPIPRHDTVYWYQQGPGQDPQFLISFYEKMQSDKGSIPDRFSAQQFSDYHSELNMSSLELGDSALYFCATLGAENTEAFFGQGTRLTVV.

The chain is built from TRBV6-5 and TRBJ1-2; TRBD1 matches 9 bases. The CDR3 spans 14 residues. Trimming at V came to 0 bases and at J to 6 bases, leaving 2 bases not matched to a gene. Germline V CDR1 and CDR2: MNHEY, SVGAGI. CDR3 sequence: CASSYSDRGDGYTF. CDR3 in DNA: TGTGCCAGCAGTTACTCGGACAGGGGTGATGGCTACACCTTC.

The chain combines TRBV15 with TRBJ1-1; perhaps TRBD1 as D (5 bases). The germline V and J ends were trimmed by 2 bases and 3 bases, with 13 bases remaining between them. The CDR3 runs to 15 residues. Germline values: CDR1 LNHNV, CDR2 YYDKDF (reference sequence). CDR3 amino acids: CATSRSLEGYTEAFF. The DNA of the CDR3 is TGTGCCACCAGCAGAAGTTTGGAGGGGTACACTGAAGCTTTCTTT. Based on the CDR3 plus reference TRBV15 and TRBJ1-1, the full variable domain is DAMVIQNPRYQVTQFGKPVTLSCSQTLNHNVMYWYQQKSSQAPKLLFHYYDKDFNNEADTPDNFQSRRPNTSFCFLDIRSPGLGDTAMYLCATSRSLEGYTEAFFGQGTRLTVV.

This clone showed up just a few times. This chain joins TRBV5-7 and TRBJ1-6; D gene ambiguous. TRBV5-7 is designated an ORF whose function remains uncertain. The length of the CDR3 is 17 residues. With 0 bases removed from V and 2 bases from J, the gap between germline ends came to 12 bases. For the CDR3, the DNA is TGTGCCAGCAGCTTGGGTGAGGGCAGCCCCTATAATTCACCCCTCCACTTT. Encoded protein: CASSLGEGSPYNSPLHF.

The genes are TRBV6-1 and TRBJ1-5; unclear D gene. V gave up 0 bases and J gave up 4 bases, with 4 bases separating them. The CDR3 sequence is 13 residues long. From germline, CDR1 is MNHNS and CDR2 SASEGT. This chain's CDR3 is CASSEARNQPQHF. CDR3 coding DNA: TGTGCCAGCAGTGAAGCGCGGAATCAGCCCCAGCATTTT.

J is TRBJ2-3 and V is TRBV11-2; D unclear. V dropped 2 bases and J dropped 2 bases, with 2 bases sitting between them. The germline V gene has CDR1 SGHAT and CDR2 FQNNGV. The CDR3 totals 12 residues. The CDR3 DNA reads TGTGCCAGCAGCTTAATCACAGATACGCAGTATTTT. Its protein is CASSLITDTQYF.

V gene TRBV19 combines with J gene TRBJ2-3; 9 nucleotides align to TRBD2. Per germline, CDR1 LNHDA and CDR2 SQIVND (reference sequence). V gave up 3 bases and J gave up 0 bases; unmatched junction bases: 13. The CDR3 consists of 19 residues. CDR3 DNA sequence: TGTGCCAGTAGTATTTGGCTAGCGGGGCCCTCCGGAAGCACAGATACGCAGTATTTT. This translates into CASSIWLAGPSGSTDTQYF.

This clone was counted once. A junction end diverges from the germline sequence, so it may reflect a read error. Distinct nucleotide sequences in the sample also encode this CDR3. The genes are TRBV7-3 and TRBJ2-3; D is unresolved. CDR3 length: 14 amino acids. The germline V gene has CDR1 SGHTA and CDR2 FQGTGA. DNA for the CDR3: TGTGCCAGTAGCTTAATGGGCAGCACAGATACGCAGTATTTT. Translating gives CASSLMGSTDTQYF. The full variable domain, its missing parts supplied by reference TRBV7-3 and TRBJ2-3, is GAGVSQTPSNKVTEKGKYVELRCDPISGHTALYWYRQSLGQGPEFLIYFQGTGAADDSGLPNDRFFAVRPEGSVSTLKIQRTERGDSAVYLCASSLMGSTDTQYFGPGTRLTVL.